These T cell receptor beta chains were read from a single sample in a study of control samples from healthy donors and cancer patients. Using immunoSEQ multiplex PCR, the repertoire was profiled, and TCRdb retains in-frame clones only, with some absent. Of approximately 130,000 clones listed, around 87% are singletons. Sequenced: blood. These receptors were collected from a man aged 60-69 years in good health. Each CDR3 is given with its conserved first and last residue. The order of the fields is clone size, D gene, V gene, J gene, CDR3 DNA, CDR3 protein. The D gene is left open where the match is weak. The listing skips clone size in some rows; elsewhere it reads once, few, many or a size class.

-,TRBD2,TRBV6-4,TRBJ2-1,TGTGCCAGCAGCCCCCGCGGGGGGCCCATAAAAAGCTCCTACAATGAGCAGTTCTTC,CASSPRGGPIKSSYNEQFF
few,TRBD2,TRBV6-2/TRBV6-3,TRBJ2-7,TGTGCCAGCAGTTCAACTAGCGGGGGGGCCTACGAGCAGTACTTC,CASSSTSGGAYEQYF
-,-,TRBV3-1/TRBV3-2,TRBJ1-2,TGTGCCAGCAGCCAAGGCGGCGTTGGCTATGGCTACACCTTC,CASSQGGVGYGYTF
-,-,TRBV1,TRBJ1-2,TGCACCAGCAGCAACCCGGACAGGGGGCGGATAAACTATGGCTACACCTTC,CTSSNPDRGRINYGYTF
once,-,TRBV12-3/TRBV12-4,TRBJ1-2,TGTGCCAGCAGTATGGGAAGCGGAGGCTACACCTTC,CASSMGSGGYTF
-,-,TRBV24-1,TRBJ1-6,TGTGCCAGCCTAACAGGGACCTCCTATAATTCACCCCTCCACTTT,CASLTGTSYNSPLHF
-,-,TRBV6-5,TRBJ2-7,TGTGCCAGCAGTTACGTCGGGCGCTACGAGCAGTACTTC,CASSYVGRYEQYF
-,-,TRBV28,TRBJ1-6,TGTGCCAGCAGTTTAGTCGGCTCACCCCTCCACTTT,CASSLVGSPLHF
-,-,TRBV5-6,TRBJ1-1,TGTGCCAGCTGCAAAATGAACACTGAAGCTTTCTTT,CASCKMNTEAFF
-,-,TRBV6-2/TRBV6-3,TRBJ1-1,TGTGCCAGCAGTTCTCAGACCATGAACACTGAAGCTTTCTTT,CASSSQTMNTEAFF
-,-,TRBV18,TRBJ1-1,TGTGCCAGCTCCCAAGACACGCTGAACACTGAAGCTTTCTTT,CASSQDTLNTEAFF
-,TRBD1,TRBV18,TRBJ2-3,TGTGCCAGCTCACCAACTCAACAGGGGAGCGGTTCAGATACGCAGTATTTT,CASSPTQQGSGSDTQYF
-,-,TRBV6-6,TRBJ1-1,TGTGCCAGCAGTTACGCGGGGGCTGAAGCTTTCTTT,CASSYAGAEAFF
-,-,TRBV29-1,TRBJ1-1,TGCAGCGGTGGGCCGATGAACACTGAAGCTTTCTTT,CSGGPMNTEAFF